The sequence of this T cell receptor (beta chain) was determined in a study of blood T cell repertoires in COVID-19. In the study overall: Sites in the United States, Italy and Spain provided acute and convalescent COVID-19 samples. The analysed material was cDNA or gDNA that came from T cells, B-cell-depleted T cells, or PBMCs.

Original processing notes: Scientists estimated how many nucleated cells there were by amplifying reference gene primers. TCRdb's table, derived via immunoSEQ multiplex PCR, lists solely in-frame clones and lacks some. V and J calls and clone size are copied from that table; D and trimming were computed from the DNA. Of some 100,000 clones listed, approximately 86% were seen once; the top ten hold approximately 2%. Followed over time, Seattle patients had been enrolled while infection was active. This CDR3 contains 14 residues. CDR1 is SNHLY, CDR2 FYNNEI, per germline. V gave up 5 bases and J gave up 7 bases, with 12 bases separating them.

The chain carries TRBV2 and TRBJ1-6; weak D call: TRBD1 (5 bases). The source material was peripheral blood. The sequence was collected from a man between 45 and 60 years old with COVID-19, enrolled during active disease. The CDR3 coding sequence is TGTGCCAGCAGTCGCAGGGCCTGGAATTCACCCCTCCACTTT. Residues: CASSRRAWNSPLHF.